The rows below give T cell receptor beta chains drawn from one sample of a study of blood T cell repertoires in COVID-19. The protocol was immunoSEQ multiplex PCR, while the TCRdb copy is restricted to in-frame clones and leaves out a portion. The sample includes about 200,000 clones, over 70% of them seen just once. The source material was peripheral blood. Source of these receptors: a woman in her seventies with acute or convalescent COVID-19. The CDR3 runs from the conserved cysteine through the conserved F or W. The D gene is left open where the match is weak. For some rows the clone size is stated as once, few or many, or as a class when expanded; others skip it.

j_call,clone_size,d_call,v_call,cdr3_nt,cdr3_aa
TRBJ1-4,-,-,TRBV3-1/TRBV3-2,TGTGCCAGCAGCCCCAATTTAGGAGTTGAAAAACTGTTTTTT,CASSPNLGVEKLFF
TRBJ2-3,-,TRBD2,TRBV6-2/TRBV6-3,TGTGCCAGCAGTTACTCATCAAGCGGGAGGGCCCTCCGCACAGATACGCAGTATTTT,CASSYSSSGRALRTDTQYF
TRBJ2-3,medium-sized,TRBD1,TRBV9,TGTGCCAGCAAGGGGACAGGGAGCACAGATACGCAGTATTTT,CASKGTGSTDTQYF
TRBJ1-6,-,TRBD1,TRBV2,TGTGCCAGCAAACAGATACAGGGGCCGACGGGGTCACCCCTCCACTTT,CASKQIQGPTGSPLHF
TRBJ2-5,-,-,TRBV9,TGTGCCAGCACCCCAGGAGCGGGCCGAGGGGAGACCCAGTACTTC,CASTPGAGRGETQYF
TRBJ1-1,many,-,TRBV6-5,TGTGCCAGCAGTCGACAGCTCATGAACACTGAAGCTTTCTTT,CASSRQLMNTEAFF
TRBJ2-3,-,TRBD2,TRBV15,TGTGCCACCAGCAGAGTTAGCGGGAGCGGGGCAGATACGCAGTATTTT,CATSRVSGSGADTQYF
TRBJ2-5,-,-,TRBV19,TGTGCCAGTAGAACACAGGCCAACCAAGAGACCCAGTACTTC,CASRTQANQETQYF
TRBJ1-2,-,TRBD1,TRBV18,TGTGCCAGCTCCGACAGGGGTGGCTACACCTTC,CASSDRGGYTF
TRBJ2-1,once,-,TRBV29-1,TGCAGCGTTGTAGACAGGCAATTTTACAATGAGCAGTTCTTC,CSVVDRQFYNEQFF
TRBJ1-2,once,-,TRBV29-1,TGCAGCGTTCCGGAACAGGGTGGCTATGGCTACACCTTC,CSVPEQGGYGYTF
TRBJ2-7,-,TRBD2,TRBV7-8,TGTGCCAGCAGCTTAGTAAAGGCTAGCGGGAGTTTCTACTACGAGCAGTACTTC,CASSLVKASGSFYYEQYF
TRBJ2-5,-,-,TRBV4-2,TGTGCCAGCAGCCCCCGGGGTGGAGCTAATGGGGAGACCCAGTACTTC,CASSPRGGANGETQYF
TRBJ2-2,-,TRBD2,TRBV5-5,TGTGCCAGCAGCTTGGGACTAGCGGGAGCTACCGGGGAGCTGTTTTTT,CASSLGLAGATGELFF
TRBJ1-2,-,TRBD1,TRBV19,TGTGCCAGTAGTGGGGGACAGGGGGCAACCTTCTATGGCTACACCTTC,CASSGGQGATFYGYTF
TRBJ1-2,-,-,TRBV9,TGTGCCAGCAGCTCTTCACAGGCTAACTATGGCTACACCTTC,CASSSSQANYGYTF
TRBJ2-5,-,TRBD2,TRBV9,TGTGCCAGCAGCGTGGGACTAGCGGTTAAGCAAGAGACCCAGTACTTC,CASSVGLAVKQETQYF
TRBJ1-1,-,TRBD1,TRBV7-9,TGTGCCAGCAGCCCCGACAGGGGGCTGAACACTGAAGCTTTCTTT,CASSPDRGLNTEAFF
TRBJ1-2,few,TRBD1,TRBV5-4,TGTGCCAGCAGCTTTGGAGGGGGCGATGGCTACACCTTC,CASSFGGGDGYTF
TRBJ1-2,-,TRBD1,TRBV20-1,TGCAGTGCTAGTGTTCAGGGGGCATCTGGCTACACCTTC,CSASVQGASGYTF
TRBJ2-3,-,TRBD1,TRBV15,TGTGCCACCAGCAGACAGACAGGGCCCGCAGATACGCAGTATTTT,CATSRQTGPADTQYF
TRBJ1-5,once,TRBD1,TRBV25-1,TGTGCCAGCAGTGATAACAGGGGCAGGAATCAGCCCCAGCATTTT,CASSDNRGRNQPQHF
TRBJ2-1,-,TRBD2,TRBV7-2,TGTGCCAGCAGCTATCAATCTAGCGGGGGGCTTTACAATGAGCAGTTCTTC,CASSYQSSGGLYNEQFF
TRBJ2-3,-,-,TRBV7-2,TGTGCCAGCAGCTTAGAGGCTAGCCTGCTCGATACGCAGTATTTT,CASSLEASLLDTQYF